What follows describes a single T cell receptor beta chain. The study ran its PCR with 60 Vbeta and 13 Jbeta primers. Sequenced by immunoSEQ multiplex PCR; TCRdb stores in-frame clones only, minus some. The sample has under 200,000 clones, approximately 78% seen once. This CDR3 has 14 amino acids. V was trimmed by 5 bases and J by 1 base, leaving 9 bases between them. The germline V gene encodes CDR1 MNHEY and CDR2 SMNVEV (reference sequence). The sample comes from a study of cytomegalovirus exposure and HLA in healthy donors. Sequencing was performed on PBMCs. This chain connects TRBV27 to TRBJ1-3; D remains unclear. This TCR derives from a woman younger than 35 in good health and CMV-seronegative. The CDR3 DNA reads TGTGCCAGCAGTCGCAGCGGTTCTGGAAACACCATATATTTT. It specifies CASSRSGSGNTIYF.